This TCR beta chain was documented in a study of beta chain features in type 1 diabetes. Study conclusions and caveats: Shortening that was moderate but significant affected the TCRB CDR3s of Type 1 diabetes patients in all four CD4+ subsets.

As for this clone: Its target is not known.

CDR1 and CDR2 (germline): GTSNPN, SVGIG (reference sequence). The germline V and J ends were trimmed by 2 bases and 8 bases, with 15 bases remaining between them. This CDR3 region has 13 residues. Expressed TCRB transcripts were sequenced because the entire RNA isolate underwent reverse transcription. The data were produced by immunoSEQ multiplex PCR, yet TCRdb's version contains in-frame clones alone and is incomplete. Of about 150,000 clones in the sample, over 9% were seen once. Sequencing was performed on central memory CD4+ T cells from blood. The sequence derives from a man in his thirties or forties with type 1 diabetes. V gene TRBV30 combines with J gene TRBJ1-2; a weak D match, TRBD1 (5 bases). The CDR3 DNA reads TGTGCCTGGAGTTCAGGGTTAATATACGGCTACACCTTC. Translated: CAWSSGLIYGYTF.